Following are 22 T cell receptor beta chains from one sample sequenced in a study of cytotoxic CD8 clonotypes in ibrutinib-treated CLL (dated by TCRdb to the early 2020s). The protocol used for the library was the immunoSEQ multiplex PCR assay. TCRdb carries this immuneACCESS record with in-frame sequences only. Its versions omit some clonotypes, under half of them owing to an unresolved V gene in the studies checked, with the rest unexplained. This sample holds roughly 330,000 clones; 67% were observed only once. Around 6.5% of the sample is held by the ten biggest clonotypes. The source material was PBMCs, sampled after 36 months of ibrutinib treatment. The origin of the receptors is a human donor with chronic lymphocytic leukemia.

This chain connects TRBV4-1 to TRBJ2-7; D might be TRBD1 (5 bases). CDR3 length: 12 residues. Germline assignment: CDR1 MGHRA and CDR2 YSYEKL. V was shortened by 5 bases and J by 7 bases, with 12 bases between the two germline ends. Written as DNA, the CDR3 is TGCGCCAGCAGCTGGGGCGCAGGTGAGCAGTACTTC. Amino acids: CASSWGAGEQYF.

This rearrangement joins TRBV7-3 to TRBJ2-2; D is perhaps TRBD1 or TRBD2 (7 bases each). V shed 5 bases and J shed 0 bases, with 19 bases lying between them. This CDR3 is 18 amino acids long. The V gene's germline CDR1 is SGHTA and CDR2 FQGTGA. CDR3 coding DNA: TGTGCCAGCAGCCGATTAGGGAGGGGACAGCCGAACACCGGGGAGCTGTTTTTT. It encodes CASSRLGRGQPNTGELFF. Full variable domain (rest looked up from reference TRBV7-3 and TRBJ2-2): GAGVSQTPSNKVTEKGKYVELRCDPISGHTALYWYRQSLGQGPEFLIYFQGTGAADDSGLPNDRFFAVRPEGSVSTLKIQRTERGDSAVYLCASSRLGRGQPNTGELFFGEGSRLTVL.

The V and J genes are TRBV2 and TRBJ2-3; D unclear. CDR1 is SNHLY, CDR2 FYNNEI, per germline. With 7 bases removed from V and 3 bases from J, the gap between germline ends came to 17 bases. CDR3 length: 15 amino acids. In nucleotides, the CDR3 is TGTGCCAGCACCCCCTGGGCCAGACCAACAGATACGCAGTATTTT. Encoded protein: CASTPWARPTDTQYF.

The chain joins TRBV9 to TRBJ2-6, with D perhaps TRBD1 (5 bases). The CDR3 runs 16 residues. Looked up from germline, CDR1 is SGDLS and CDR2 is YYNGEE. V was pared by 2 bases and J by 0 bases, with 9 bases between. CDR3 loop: CASSVTVASGANVLTF. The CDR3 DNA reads TGTGCCAGCAGCGTGACAGTCGCCTCTGGGGCCAACGTCCTGACTTTC.

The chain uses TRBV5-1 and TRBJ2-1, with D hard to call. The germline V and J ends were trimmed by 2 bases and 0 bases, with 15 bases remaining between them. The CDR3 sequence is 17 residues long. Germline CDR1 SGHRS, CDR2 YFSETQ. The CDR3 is CASSFSPLTYSYNEQFF. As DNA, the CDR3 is TGCGCCAGCAGCTTTAGTCCTTTGACCTACTCCTACAATGAGCAGTTCTTC.

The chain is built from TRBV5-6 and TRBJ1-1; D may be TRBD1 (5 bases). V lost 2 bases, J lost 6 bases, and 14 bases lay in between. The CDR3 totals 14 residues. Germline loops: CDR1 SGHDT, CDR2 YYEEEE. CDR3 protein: CASSFGVRGSEAFF. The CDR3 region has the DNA TGTGCCAGCAGCTTTGGGGTAAGGGGTTCTGAAGCTTTCTTT.

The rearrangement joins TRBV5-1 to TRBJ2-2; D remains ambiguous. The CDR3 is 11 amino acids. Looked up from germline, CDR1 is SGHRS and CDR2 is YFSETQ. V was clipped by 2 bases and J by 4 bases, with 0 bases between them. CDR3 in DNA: TGCGCCAGCAGCTTCACCGGGGAGCTGTTTTTT. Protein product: CASSFTGELFF.

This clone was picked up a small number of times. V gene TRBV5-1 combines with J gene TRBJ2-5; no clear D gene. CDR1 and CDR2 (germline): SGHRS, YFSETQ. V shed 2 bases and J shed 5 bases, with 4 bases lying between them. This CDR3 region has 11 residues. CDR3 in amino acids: CASSFSETQYF. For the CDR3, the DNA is TGCGCCAGCAGCTTTTCCGAGACCCAGTACTTC.

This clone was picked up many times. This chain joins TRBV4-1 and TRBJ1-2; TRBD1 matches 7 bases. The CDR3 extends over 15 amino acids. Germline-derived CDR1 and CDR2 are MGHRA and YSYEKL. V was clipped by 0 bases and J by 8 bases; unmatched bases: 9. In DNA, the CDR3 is TGCGCCAGCAGCCAAGATGGTAAGGGGGCGCGGGGCTACACCTTC. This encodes CASSQDGKGARGYTF.

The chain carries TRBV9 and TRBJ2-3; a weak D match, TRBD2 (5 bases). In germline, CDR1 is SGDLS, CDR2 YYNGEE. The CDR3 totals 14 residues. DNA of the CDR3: TGTGCTACGACGCGAGGGTCTGTGGGAGATACGCAGTATTTT. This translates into CATTRGSVGDTQYF.

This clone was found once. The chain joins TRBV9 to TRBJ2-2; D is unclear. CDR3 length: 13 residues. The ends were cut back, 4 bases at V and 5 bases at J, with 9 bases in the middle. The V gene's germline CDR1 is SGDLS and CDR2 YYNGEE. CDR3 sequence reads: CASSPRTTGELFF. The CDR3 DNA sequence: TGTGCCAGCAGCCCCCGTACGACCGGGGAGCTGTTTTTT.

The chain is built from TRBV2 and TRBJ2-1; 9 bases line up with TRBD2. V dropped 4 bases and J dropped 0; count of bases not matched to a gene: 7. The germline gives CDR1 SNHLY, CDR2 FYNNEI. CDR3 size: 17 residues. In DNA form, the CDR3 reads TGTGCCAGCAGTGTTAGCGGGGGCCGTAGCTCCTACAATGAGCAGTTCTTC. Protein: CASSVSGGRSSYNEQFF.

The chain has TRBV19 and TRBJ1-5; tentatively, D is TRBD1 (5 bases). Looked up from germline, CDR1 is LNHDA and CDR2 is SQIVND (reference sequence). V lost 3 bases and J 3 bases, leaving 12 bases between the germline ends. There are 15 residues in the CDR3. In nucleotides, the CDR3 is TGTGCCAGTAGTATTAGGCCAGGGAACAATCAGCCCCAGCATTTT. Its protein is CASSIRPGNNQPQHF.

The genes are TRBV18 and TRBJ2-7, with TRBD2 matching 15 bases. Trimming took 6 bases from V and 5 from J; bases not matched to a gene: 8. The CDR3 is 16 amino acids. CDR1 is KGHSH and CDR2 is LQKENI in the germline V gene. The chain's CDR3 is CASSPGGLAGGHEQYF. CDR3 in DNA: TGTGCCAGCTCTCCGGGGGGACTAGCGGGAGGCCACGAGCAGTACTTC.

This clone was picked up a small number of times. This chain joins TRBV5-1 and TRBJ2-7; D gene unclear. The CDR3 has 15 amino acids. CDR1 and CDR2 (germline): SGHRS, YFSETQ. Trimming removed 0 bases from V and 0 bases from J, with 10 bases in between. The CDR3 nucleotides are TGCGCCAGCAGCTTGGGGCTATCGGGCTCCTACGAGCAGTACTTC. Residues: CASSLGLSGSYEQYF.

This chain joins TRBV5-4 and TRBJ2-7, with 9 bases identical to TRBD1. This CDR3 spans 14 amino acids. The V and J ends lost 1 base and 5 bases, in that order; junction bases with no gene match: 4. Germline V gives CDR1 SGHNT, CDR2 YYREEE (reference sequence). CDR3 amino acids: CASSLTGGLHEQYF. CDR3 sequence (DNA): TGTGCCAGCAGCTTGACAGGGGGCTTGCACGAGCAGTACTTC.

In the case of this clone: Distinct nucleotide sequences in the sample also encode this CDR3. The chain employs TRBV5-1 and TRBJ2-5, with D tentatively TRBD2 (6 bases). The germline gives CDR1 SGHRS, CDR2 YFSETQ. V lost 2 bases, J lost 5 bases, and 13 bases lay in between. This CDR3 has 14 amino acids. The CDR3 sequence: CASSFLEGKETQYF. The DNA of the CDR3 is TGCGCCAGCAGCTTCCTGGAGGGGAAGGAGACCCAGTACTTC.

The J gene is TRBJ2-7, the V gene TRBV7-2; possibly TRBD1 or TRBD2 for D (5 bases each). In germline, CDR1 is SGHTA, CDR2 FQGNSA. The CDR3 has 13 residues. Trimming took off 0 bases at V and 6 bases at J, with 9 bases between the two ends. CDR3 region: CASSLALGGEQYF. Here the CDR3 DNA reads TGTGCCAGCAGCTTAGCGCTTGGGGGCGAGCAGTACTTC.

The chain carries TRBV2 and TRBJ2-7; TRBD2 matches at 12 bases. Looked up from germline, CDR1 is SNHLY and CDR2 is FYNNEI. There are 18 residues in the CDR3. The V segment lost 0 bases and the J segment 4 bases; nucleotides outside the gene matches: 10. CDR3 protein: CASSEALFNGLAGYEQYF. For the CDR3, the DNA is TGTGCCAGCAGTGAAGCGCTTTTTAACGGACTAGCGGGATACGAGCAGTACTTC.

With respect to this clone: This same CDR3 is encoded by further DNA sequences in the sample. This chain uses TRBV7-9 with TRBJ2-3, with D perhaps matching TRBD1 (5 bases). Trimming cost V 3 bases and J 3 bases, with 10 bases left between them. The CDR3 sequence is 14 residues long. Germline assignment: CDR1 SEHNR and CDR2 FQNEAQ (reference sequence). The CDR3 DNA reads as TGTGCCAGCAGCTTGGTAGACAGTACAGATACGCAGTATTTT. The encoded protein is CASSLVDSTDTQYF.

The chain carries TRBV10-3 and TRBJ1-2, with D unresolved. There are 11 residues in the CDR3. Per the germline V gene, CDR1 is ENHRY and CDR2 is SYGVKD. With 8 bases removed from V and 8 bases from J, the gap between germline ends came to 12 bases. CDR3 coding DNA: TGTGCCATCCACGGATCTTCGGGCTACACCTTC. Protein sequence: CAIHGSSGYTF.

The CDR3 DNA sequence: TGTGCCAGCAGTTCCCCGGGACCTACTTCCTACAATGAGCAGTTCTTC. Encoded protein: CASSSPGPTSYNEQFF. V usage is TRBV28 and J usage is TRBJ2-1; D may correspond to TRBD1 or TRBD2 (5 bases each). The CDR3 totals 16 residues. The ends were cut back, 4 bases at V and 1 base at J, with 14 bases in the middle. The germline V gene has CDR1 MDHEN and CDR2 SYDVKM.